Following are 11 T cell receptor beta chains from one sample sequenced in a study of cytomegalovirus exposure and HLA in healthy donors. The primer mix had 60 Vbeta and 13 Jbeta primers. Repertoires were generated with immunoSEQ multiplex PCR, while TCRdb's copy carries only in-frame clones and drops some. The top ten hold 2.9% of the sample, which has some 190,000 clones, 65% to 85% seen once. Input material: PBMCs. The receptors originated from a female donor in good health and CMV-seronegative.

The chain links TRBV29-1 to TRBJ2-5, with 11 positions matching TRBD1. Trimming removed 4 bases from V and 11 bases from J; junction bases left unmatched: 9. Germline V gene sequence: CDR1 SQVTM, CDR2 ANQGSEA. This CDR3 contains 13 residues. The CDR3: CSVVGQGAQEQYF. CDR3 in DNA: TGCAGCGTTGTAGGACAGGGGGCGCAAGAGCAGTACTTC.

This clone appeared a single time. This chain uses TRBV4-2 with TRBJ2-1; 8 nucleotides match TRBD1. The V segment lost 2 bases and the J segment 6 bases; nucleotides outside the gene matches: 3. Germline CDR1 reads LGHNA; CDR2 reads YNFKEQ. This CDR3 contains 14 residues. The CDR3 nucleotides are TGTGCCAGCAGCCAAAGTCAGGGGGCCAATGAGCAGTTCTTC. It translates to CASSQSQGANEQFF.

DNA of the CDR3: TGTGCCAGCTCACCCGACCCGAGCGGAGAGACCCAGTACTTC. Translating it yields CASSPDPSGETQYF. J is TRBJ2-5 and V is TRBV18; a possible D gene is TRBD2 (5 bases). Germline CDR1 KGHSH, CDR2 LQKENI. This CDR3 comprises 14 residues. The V and J ends lost 3 bases and 4 bases respectively, with 12 bases between them.

This rearrangement joins TRBV29-1 to TRBJ2-5; D is perhaps TRBD1 (5 bases). Germline CDR1 reads SQVTM; CDR2 reads ANQGSEA. This CDR3 region has 13 residues. V dropped 4 bases and J dropped 0 bases, with 9 bases sitting between them. The CDR3 DNA follows: TGCAGCGTTGTACAGGCTTACCAAGAGACCCAGTACTTC. This codes for CSVVQAYQETQYF.

This clone was found once. At one boundary the junction diverges from the germline segment, which might be a read error. The rearrangement links TRBV7-9 to TRBJ2-1; 9 bases are a match to TRBD2. CDR1 and CDR2 (germline): SEHNR, FQNEAQ (reference sequence). The CDR3 contains 15 residues. CDR3 protein: CSSSLLLAGYNEQFF. The CDR3 bases are TGTTCCAGCAGCTTGTTACTAGCGGGCTACAATGAGCAGTTCTTC. Full variable domain (remainder filled in from reference TRBV7-9 and TRBJ2-1): DTGVSQNPRHKITKRGQNVTFRCDPISEHNRLYWYRQTLGQGPEFLTYFQNEAQLEKSRLLSDRFSAERPKGSFSTLEIQRTEQGDSAMYLCSSSLLLAGYNEQFFGPGTRLTVL.

This clone occurred once. The chain links TRBV9 to TRBJ2-1; TRBD2 agrees at 9 bases. V gave up 0 bases and J gave up 3 bases; unmatched junction bases: 4. The CDR3 loop spans 16 amino acids. Germline V gene lookup returns CDR1 SGDLS and CDR2 YYNGEE. Here the CDR3 DNA reads TGTGCCAGCAGCGTAGTGGGGACTAGCAGCTACAATGAGCAGTTCTTC. Translation gives CASSVVGTSSYNEQFF.

The chain links TRBV7-6 to TRBJ1-1; D is unclear. The V end was cut by 4 bases, the J end by 1 base, with 22 bases between. This CDR3 contains 18 residues. CDR1 is SGHVS and CDR2 is FNYEAQ in the germline V gene. Written as DNA, the CDR3 is TGTGCCAGCAGCTCCACTGTGGGAGGTTATGTGAGGAACACTGAAGCTTTCTTT. This translates into CASSSTVGGYVRNTEAFF.

Here the CDR3 reads CASIWALNTEAFF. CDR3 coding DNA: TGTGCCAGCATTTGGGCCTTGAACACTGAAGCTTTCTTT. The rearrangement uses TRBV6-1 and TRBJ1-1; D call uncertain. V lost 7 bases and J lost 0, with 9 bases in between. Per germline, CDR1 MNHNS and CDR2 SASEGT. The CDR3 runs to 13 residues.

The chain links TRBV6-1 to TRBJ2-6; perhaps TRBD1 as D (6 bases). V was cut by 5 bases and J by 0 bases, with 8 bases left in between. Germline V gene data show CDR1 as MNHNS and CDR2 as SASEGT. The CDR3 is 15 amino acids. CDR3 nucleotide sequence: TGTGCCAGCAGTTTGACAGGCTCTGGGGCCAACGTCCTGACTTTC. Residues: CASSLTGSGANVLTF.

The V and J genes are TRBV5-1 and TRBJ1-6; 7 nucleotides align to TRBD1. Germline trimming cut 3 bases from V and 7 bases from J; bases unmatched to any gene: 4. This CDR3 is 14 amino acids long. Germline V gene lookup returns CDR1 SGHRS and CDR2 YFSETQ. The CDR3 nucleotides read TGCGCCAGCAGCTCCGGGACAGAAAATTCACCCCTCCACTTT. Protein product: CASSSGTENSPLHF.

V is TRBV15 and J is TRBJ1-3; possible D gene TRBD1, 5 bases. Germline V gene data show CDR1 as LNHNV and CDR2 as YYDKDF (reference sequence). The CDR3 has 14 amino acids. Trimming stripped 8 bases from V and 3 bases from J, with 14 bases between. In DNA, the CDR3 is TGTGCCACCCGGCAGGGAACTGTTGGAAACACCATATATTTT. It is translated as CATRQGTVGNTIYF.